What follows describes a single T cell receptor beta chain. Its specificity is not known. Specified time point: week 35, safety follow-up. Topical imiquimod accompanied each vaccine dose, which consisted of 300 ug of mutant IDH1 20-mer peptide. Patients underwent eight vaccinations, which took place in weeks 1, 3, 5, 7, 11, 15, 19 and 23. V was clipped by 1 base and J by 1 base; unmatched bases: 9. Per germline, CDR1 PRHDT and CDR2 FYEKMQ (reference sequence). The CDR3 contains 19 residues. Data came from immunoSEQ multiplex PCR; TCRdb stores just in-frame clones and leaves some out. The table records just under 70,000 clones, 84% of them present only once. The entry originates in a study of a mutant IDH1 vaccine in newly diagnosed glioma. Looking at the study overall: Before enrollment, patients got radiotherapy alone, temozolomide alone, or mostly the combination.

The material was PBMCs, obtained from a glioma patient whose treatment included an IDH1 peptide vaccine. The source of this sequence is a man younger than 30 with glioma. The chain combines TRBV13 with TRBJ2-1; the match to TRBD2 covers 11 bases. CDR3 in amino acids: CASSLEGRRLAGSYNEQFF. The CDR3 DNA is TGTGCCAGCAGCTTAGAAGGTCGAAGACTAGCGGGGTCCTACAATGAGCAGTTCTTC.